These T cell receptor beta chains were read from a single sample in a study of T cell responses to AZD1222 COVID-19 vaccine. Assay: immunoSEQ multiplex PCR; the TCRdb copy retains only in-frame clones and omits some. This sample has roughly 180,000 clones, with 90% found just once. The sequences come from peripheral blood, collected on day 0 of AZD1222 vaccination. These receptor sequences come from an adult in good health. Each CDR3 is given with its conserved first and last residue. D genes are given only for firm matches. The listing skips clone size in some rows; elsewhere it reads once, few, many or a size class.

DNA: TGTGCCAGCAGTTACTCCCTAGGGACTCATGAAGCTTTCTTT
CDR3: CASSYSLGTHEAFF
size: .
V: TRBV6-5
J: TRBJ1-1
D: .

DNA: TGTGCCAGCAGCCAAGCTGGGCGCGGGGGGGCAGAAGAGCAGTACTTC
CDR3: CASSQAGRGGAEEQYF
size: .
V: TRBV4-2
J: TRBJ2-7
D: TRBD2

DNA: TGTGCCAGCAGCCAAAGACCGGACTCTGGAAACACCATATATTTT
CDR3: CASSQRPDSGNTIYF
size: .
V: TRBV3-1/TRBV3-2
J: TRBJ1-3
D: .

DNA: TGTGCCAGCAGCCTCGACCGGGGGGTAAACACCATATATTTT
CDR3: CASSLDRGVNTIYF
size: .
V: TRBV6-5
J: TRBJ1-3
D: .

DNA: TGCAGCGTCGCCGAAGGAGGTTTTGATGGTACGCAGTATTTT
CDR3: CSVAEGGFDGTQYF
size: .
V: TRBV29-1
J: TRBJ2-3
D: .

DNA: TGTGCTAGCAGCTTAGCAGGGGAAGGGGGCGGCGTATATGATGAGCAGTTCTTC
CDR3: CASSLAGEGGGVYDEQFF
size: .
V: TRBV7-7
J: TRBJ2-1
D: TRBD1

DNA: TGTGCCAGCAGCCAACAGGTGGGATCCTATGGCTACACCTTC
CDR3: CASSQQVGSYGYTF
size: .
V: TRBV3-1/TRBV3-2
J: TRBJ1-2
D: .

DNA: TGTGCCAGCAGCCCGGTGGGGAACACCGGGGAGCTGTTTTTT
CDR3: CASSPVGNTGELFF
size: .
V: TRBV11-2
J: TRBJ2-2
D: .

DNA: TGTGCCACCAGTCCTAACTTGGGACAGGGGAAAAAGACCCAGTACTTC
CDR3: CATSPNLGQGKKTQYF
size: .
V: TRBV15
J: TRBJ2-5
D: TRBD1

DNA: TGTGCCAGCAGCCAAGACACCGGGACGGACTATAATTCACCCCTCCACTTT
CDR3: CASSQDTGTDYNSPLHF
size: .
V: TRBV4-2
J: TRBJ1-6
D: .

DNA: TGTGCCAGCAGCCCAAGGTTGGCGGGGCAACTAACAGATACGCAGTATTTT
CDR3: CASSPRLAGQLTDTQYF
size: .
V: TRBV9
J: TRBJ2-3
D: .

DNA: TGTGCCAGCAGCTTACAGCAGGTTAATCAGCCCCAGCATTTT
CDR3: CASSLQQVNQPQHF
size: .
V: TRBV7-8
J: TRBJ1-5
D: .

DNA: TGTGCCAGCAGCTTAGAGCCAGGCTCTGGAAACACCATATATTTT
CDR3: CASSLEPGSGNTIYF
size: .
V: TRBV7-7
J: TRBJ1-3
D: .

DNA: TGCAGCGTTGGAGGGAATAGCAATCAGCCCCAGCATTTT
CDR3: CSVGGNSNQPQHF
size: .
V: TRBV29-1
J: TRBJ1-5
D: .

DNA: TGTGCCTGGAGTCACCGGGACAGAGACTCCTACGAGCAGTACTTC
CDR3: CAWSHRDRDSYEQYF
size: .
V: TRBV30
J: TRBJ2-7
D: TRBD1

DNA: TGTGCCAGCAGCCTGCAGGGGTCCGGCACTGAAGCTTTCTTT
CDR3: CASSLQGSGTEAFF
size: .
V: TRBV5-5
J: TRBJ1-1
D: .

DNA: TGTGCCAGCAGCCCAATAGAGCCGACCTACCTCACAGATACGCAGTATTTT
CDR3: CASSPIEPTYLTDTQYF
size: .
V: TRBV5-5
J: TRBJ2-3
D: .

DNA: TGTGCCAGCAGTCAGGGAGGGGCATACGAGCAGTACTTC
CDR3: CASSQGGAYEQYF
size: .
V: TRBV12-3/TRBV12-4
J: TRBJ2-7
D: TRBD2

DNA: TGTGCCAGCAGTTACCCGGGATCCTATGGCTACACCTTC
CDR3: CASSYPGSYGYTF
size: .
V: TRBV6-5
J: TRBJ1-2
D: .

DNA: TGTGCCAGTAGAGACAGGGGTTCGGGGACTAATGAAAAACTGTTTTTT
CDR3: CASRDRGSGTNEKLFF
size: .
V: TRBV19
J: TRBJ1-4
D: TRBD1

DNA: TGCGCCAGCAGCTTGGGCGACAGGGACTTCTATGGCTACACCTTC
CDR3: CASSLGDRDFYGYTF
size: .
V: TRBV5-1
J: TRBJ1-2
D: TRBD1

DNA: TGTGCCAGCAACGGGGAAATGAACACTGAAGCTTTCTTT
CDR3: CASNGEMNTEAFF
size: .
V: TRBV6-5
J: TRBJ1-1
D: .

DNA: TGTGCCAGCAGCTTGGCAGCTAACTATGGCTACACCTTC
CDR3: CASSLAANYGYTF
size: .
V: TRBV5-4
J: TRBJ1-2
D: .

DNA: TGCGCCAGCAGCTCCACAGGGAAACCGAACACTGAAGCTTTCTTT
CDR3: CASSSTGKPNTEAFF
size: .
V: TRBV5-1
J: TRBJ1-1
D: .

DNA: TGTGCCAGCTCACCAGGCATCTACGAGCAGTACTTC
CDR3: CASSPGIYEQYF
size: .
V: TRBV18
J: TRBJ2-7
D: .

DNA: TGTGCCAGCAGCCACCCACAGGGGGATGGCTACACCTTC
CDR3: CASSHPQGDGYTF
size: .
V: TRBV5-4
J: TRBJ1-2
D: TRBD1

DNA: TGTGCCAGCAGCTTAGGGTGGACGCTGAGGGGCTACACCTTC
CDR3: CASSLGWTLRGYTF
size: .
V: TRBV7-2
J: TRBJ1-2
D: .

DNA: TGTGCCAGCAGGGAGGGCGCGGGGGAAAAACTGTTTTTT
CDR3: CASREGAGEKLFF
size: once
V: TRBV2
J: TRBJ1-4
D: .

DNA: TGTGCCAGCAGCCCCGGTGTAAAGGACTACGAGCAGTACTTC
CDR3: CASSPGVKDYEQYF
size: .
V: TRBV11-2
J: TRBJ2-7
D: .

DNA: TGTGCCAGCAGCCCCGGGGGACGAACGTACGAGCAGTACTTC
CDR3: CASSPGGRTYEQYF
size: once
V: TRBV6-2/TRBV6-3
J: TRBJ2-7
D: .

DNA: TGTGCCAGCTCACCATCGGACACCCGCATAGGGAGCCACTTT
CDR3: CASSPSDTRIGSHF
size: few
V: TRBV18
J: TRBJ1-6
D: .

DNA: TGTGCCAGCAAGGGCTCTGGGGCCAACGTCCTGACTTTC
CDR3: CASKGSGANVLTF
size: .
V: TRBV6-5
J: TRBJ2-6
D: .

DNA: TGTGCCAGCACCCCAGAGGGCGGGTTTGGGGCAGGCAACACTGAAGCTTTCTTT
CDR3: CASTPEGGFGAGNTEAFF
size: .
V: TRBV6-2/TRBV6-3
J: TRBJ1-1
D: .

DNA: TGTGCCAGCAGCTTAGTGGGGGGGAATTCACCCCTCCACTTT
CDR3: CASSLVGGNSPLHF
size: once
V: TRBV7-2
J: TRBJ1-6
D: .

DNA: TGTGCCAGCAGCCCCGACCAGGACAGAGGCTACACCTTC
CDR3: CASSPDQDRGYTF
size: .
V: TRBV9
J: TRBJ1-2
D: .

DNA: TGTGCCAGCAGCTTATTAGGTAACACAGATACGCAGTATTTT
CDR3: CASSLLGNTDTQYF
size: .
V: TRBV7-8
J: TRBJ2-3
D: .

DNA: TGTGCCAGCAGTACACGACTGAGCTATAGCAATCAGCCCCAGCATTTT
CDR3: CASSTRLSYSNQPQHF
size: .
V: TRBV6-2/TRBV6-3
J: TRBJ1-5
D: .

DNA: TGTGCCAGCAGCTTAGCGGTTCCCGGGGAGCTGTTTTTT
CDR3: CASSLAVPGELFF
size: .
V: TRBV11-1
J: TRBJ2-2
D: .

DNA: TGTGCCAGCAGTTACTCGAGCGGGTTTGGGACCCAGTACTTC
CDR3: CASSYSSGFGTQYF
size: once
V: TRBV6-2/TRBV6-3
J: TRBJ2-5
D: .

DNA: TGTGCCCATGGGGGGGGACACCTCTACGAGCAGTACTTC
CDR3: CAHGGGHLYEQYF
size: once
V: TRBV27
J: TRBJ2-7
D: .

DNA: TGTGCCAGCAGCTTCCCTCTTCGGGGGCCCGGGACAGATACGCAGTATTTT
CDR3: CASSFPLRGPGTDTQYF
size: .
V: TRBV5-4
J: TRBJ2-3
D: .

DNA: TGCGCCAGCAGCCAGTCGATAGCAGGGGGCAACTATGGCTACACCTTC
CDR3: CASSQSIAGGNYGYTF
size: once
V: TRBV4-3
J: TRBJ1-2
D: TRBD1

DNA: TGTGCCAGCAGCGCCCCGGGGCTAAATGAGCAGTTCTTC
CDR3: CASSAPGLNEQFF
size: .
V: TRBV9
J: TRBJ2-1
D: .

DNA: TGTGCCAGCCCGTCGAGCTACTACGAGCAGTACTTC
CDR3: CASPSSYYEQYF
size: .
V: TRBV9
J: TRBJ2-7
D: .

DNA: TGTGCCAGCAGTTTATCCGGCATCGGCACAGATACGCAGTATTTT
CDR3: CASSLSGIGTDTQYF
size: .
V: TRBV27
J: TRBJ2-3
D: .

DNA: TGTGCCAGTAGCCTTCTAGGGGGAGAGACCCAGTACTTC
CDR3: CASSLLGGETQYF
size: .
V: TRBV19
J: TRBJ2-5
D: .